This TCR beta chain was retrieved from a study of Tregs in tolerant kidney transplant recipients. Trimming shortened V by 4 bases and J by 7 bases, and 12 bases separated the two germline ends. This CDR3 is built from 13 residues. CDR1 and CDR2 (germline): SGHNT, YYREEE (reference sequence). Generated by immunoSEQ multiplex PCR, the TCRdb table keeps only in-frame clones and is missing some. This specimen shows roughly 50,000 clones; the ten leading clones hold roughly 0.8%. In the case of this clone: The read stops 3 residues short of the end of the CDR3; the missing end is completed from the germline J gene.

This clonotype was obtained from a human donor who received a combined kidney and bone marrow transplant. This sample comprised CD4+ T cells from blood, obtained before the transplant. The rearrangement joins TRBV5-4 to TRBJ1-5; weak D call: TRBD1 (5 bases). The CDR3 is CASSLDRGQPQHF. Incomplete CDR3 DNA: TGTGCCAGCAGCCTCGACAGAGGACAGCCC.